This TCR beta chain was sequenced for a study of shared clonotypes between healthy human individuals. Study background: CD4 naive and memory got three plates each, CD8 naive two, CD8 memory one.

Deep level was the assay's run setting. The repertoire was sequenced with immunoSEQ multiplex PCR; TCRdb's copy has only in-frame clones and lacks some. This sample has about 2.4 million clones; over 85% occur once, and the top ten carry approximately 0.35%. Notes on the study in general: When naive CD4 clonotypes were compared across a few donors, approximately 4.9% were shared.

As for this clone: Its target is unknown.

Germline lookup yields CDR1 MDHEN and CDR2 SYDVKM. V was clipped by 8 bases and J by 3 bases; unmatched bases: 3. CDR3 length: 12 amino acids. The material sequenced was naive CD4+ T cells from PBMCs. Specified subset: CD45RA+ positively selected. This TCR was sampled from a man aged 18 to 30 in good health. Some clones in this sample may be carry-over from other donors' samples. The genes are TRBV28 and TRBJ2-7; 8 positions agree with TRBD1. The CDR3: CASGDRIYEQYF. For the CDR3, the DNA is TGTGCCAGCGGGGACAGGATCTACGAGCAGTACTTC.